This is a list of T cell receptor beta chains from one sample in a study of T cells in pancreatic ductal adenocarcinoma. Libraries were prepared by immunoSEQ multiplex PCR; TCRdb keeps only in-frame clonotypes and omits some of them. The sample has roughly 17,000 clones, about nine tenths seen once. Source material: PBMCs. The origin of the receptors is a human donor with pancreatic ductal adenocarcinoma. CDR3s include the opening cysteine and the closing phenylalanine or tryptophan. The order of the fields is clone size, V gene, CDR3 protein. Expanded clones are given a class, and other clones once, few, many or no size at all.

NA | TRBV18 | CASSPPGQGVYQPQHF
NA | TRBV20-1 | CSARPDNKLFF
NA | TRBV5-1 | CASTLQGGDYGYTF
NA | TRBV5-4 | CASSLDLGPGGGEQYF
few | TRBV5-6 | CASSFGGAIYNEQFF
NA | TRBV7-2 | CASSTGPLTSGGRRGTQYF
NA | TRBV7-2 | CASSLRQGATDTQYF
NA | TRBV5-1 | CASSFFLGLRNSPLHF
NA | TRBV13 | CASSLVGTGDGYTF
NA | TRBV4-2 | CASSQGPTRGNSYNEQFF
few | TRBV10-3 | CAIAGTGDYEQYF
NA | TRBV4-3 | CASSQIGTGGNTIYF
NA | TRBV4-2 | CASSQVGDRGNYGYTF
NA | TRBV7-9 | CASSLYAGDGSGANVLTF
NA | TRBV9 | CASSKGGGSTTEAFF
once | TRBV2 | CASQGTGELFF
NA | TRBV28 | CASSLGGRLDYGYTF
NA | TRBV9 | CASSVTGNSYEQYF
NA | TRBV7-2 | CASSLGGGGTYNEQFF
once | TRBV28 | CASSSRVDEQFF
NA | TRBV7-9 | CASSVGQGDGELFF
NA | TRBV27 | CASSPTSSRTDTQYF
NA | TRBV6-5 | CASSRLDRYEQYF
NA | TRBV4-3 | CASSQGHRIGEQFF
NA | TRBV27 | CASSFGGYSYNEQFF
few | TRBV6-6 | CASREGQGVNYGYTF
NA | TRBV18 | CASSPGLSKEQYF
NA | TRBV30 | CAWRHTSQAGELFF
NA | TRBV14 | CASSQQGRGMNTEAFF
NA | TRBV5-1 | CASSPQTGNTEAFF
NA | TRBV4-2 | CASTERGTGANVLTF
NA | TRBV5-1 | CASSLAGESNEKLFF
NA | TRBV11-2 | CASTSLGSAPISGNTIYF
NA | TRBV4-3 | CASSQGLGGGAITDTQYF
NA | TRBV5-1 | CASSLGDRTYEQYF
NA | TRBV23-1 | CASGDRNSPLHF
NA | TRBV2 | CASRAEYNTEAFF
NA | TRBV7-9 | CASSSQGGNQPQHF
NA | TRBV28 | CASSSFGQGAGGYTF
NA | TRBV15 | CATQLITGGGKNIQYF
NA | TRBV5-6 | CASSLRGLENIQYF
NA | TRBV7-2 | CASSGTPGGGYTF
NA | TRBV30 | CAWSVTGTGNNQPQHF
NA | TRBV4-1 | CASSQASNTEAFF
NA | TRBV4-1 | CASSQGGRGLGNEQFF
NA | TRBV5-4 | CASSQTGGRGDTQYF
few | TRBV11-2 | CASSLGVAGISGANVLTF
NA | TRBV4-2 | CASSQEPQGSNYGYTF
NA | TRBV19 | CATRGPQGADGYTF
NA | TRBV2 | CASSAGEGEKLFF
NA | TRBV15 | CATSRVGSPGSTDTQYF
NA | TRBV28 | CASSFPGQGYEKLFF
few | TRBV19 | CASSPTSGVETQYF
NA | TRBV5-4 | CASSLGQEQETQYF
NA | TRBV7-9 | CASSRGQAETQYF